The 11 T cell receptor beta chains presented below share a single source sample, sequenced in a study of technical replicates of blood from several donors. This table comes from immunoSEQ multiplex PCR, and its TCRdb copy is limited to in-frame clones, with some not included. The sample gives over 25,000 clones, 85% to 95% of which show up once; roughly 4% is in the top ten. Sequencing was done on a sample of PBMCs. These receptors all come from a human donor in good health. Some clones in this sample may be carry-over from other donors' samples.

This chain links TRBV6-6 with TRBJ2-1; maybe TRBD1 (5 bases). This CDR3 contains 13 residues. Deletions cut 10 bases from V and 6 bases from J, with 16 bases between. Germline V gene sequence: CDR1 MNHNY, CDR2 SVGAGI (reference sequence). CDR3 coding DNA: TGTGCCACCGCTGCCAGGGTGAGCAATGAGCAGTTCTTC. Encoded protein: CATAARVSNEQFF.

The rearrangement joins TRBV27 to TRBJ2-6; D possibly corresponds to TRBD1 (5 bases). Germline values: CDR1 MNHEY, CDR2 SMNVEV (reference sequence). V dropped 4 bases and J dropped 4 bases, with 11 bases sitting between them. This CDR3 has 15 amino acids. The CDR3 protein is CASSSAGSGANVLTF. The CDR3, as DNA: TGTGCCAGCAGTTCGGCAGGGTCCGGGGCCAACGTCCTGACTTTC.

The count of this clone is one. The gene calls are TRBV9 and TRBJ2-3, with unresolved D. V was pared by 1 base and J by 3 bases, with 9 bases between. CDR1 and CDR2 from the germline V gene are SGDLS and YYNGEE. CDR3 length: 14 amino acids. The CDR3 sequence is CASSVNTVTDTQYF. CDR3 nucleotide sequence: TGTGCCAGCAGCGTAAATACGGTAACAGATACGCAGTATTTT.

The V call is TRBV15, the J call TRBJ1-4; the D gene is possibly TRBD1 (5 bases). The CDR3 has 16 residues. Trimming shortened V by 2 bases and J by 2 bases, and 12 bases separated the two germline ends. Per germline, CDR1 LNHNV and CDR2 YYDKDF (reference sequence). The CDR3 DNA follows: TGTGCCACCAGCAGAATCAGGGTGATGACTAATGAAAAACTGTTTTTT. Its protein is CATSRIRVMTNEKLFF.

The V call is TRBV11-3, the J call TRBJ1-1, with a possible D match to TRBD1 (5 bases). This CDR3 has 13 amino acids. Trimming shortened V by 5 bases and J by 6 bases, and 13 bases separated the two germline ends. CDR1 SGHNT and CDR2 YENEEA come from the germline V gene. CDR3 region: CASSRGGAAEAFF. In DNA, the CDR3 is TGTGCCAGCAGCCGTGGAGGGGCCGCTGAAGCTTTCTTT.

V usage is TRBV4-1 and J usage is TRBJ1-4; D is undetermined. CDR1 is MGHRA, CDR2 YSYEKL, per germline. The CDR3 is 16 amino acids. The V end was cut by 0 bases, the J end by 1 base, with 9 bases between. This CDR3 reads CASSQDRTVTNEKLFF. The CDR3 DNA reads TGCGCCAGCAGCCAAGATAGAACAGTAACTAATGAAAAACTGTTTTTT.

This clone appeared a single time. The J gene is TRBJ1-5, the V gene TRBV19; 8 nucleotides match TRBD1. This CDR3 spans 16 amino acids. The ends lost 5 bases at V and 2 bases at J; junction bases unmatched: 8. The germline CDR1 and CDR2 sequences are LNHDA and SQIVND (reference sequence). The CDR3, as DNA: TGTGCCAGTAGTCCGCAGGGGGCCTGGGGCAATCAGCCCCAGCATTTT. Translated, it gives CASSPQGAWGNQPQHF.

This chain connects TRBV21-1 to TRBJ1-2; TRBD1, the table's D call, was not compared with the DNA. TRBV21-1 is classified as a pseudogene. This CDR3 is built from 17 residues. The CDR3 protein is CASRNLTGRKINYGYTF. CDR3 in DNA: TGTGCCAGCAGGAATCTGACAGGAAGAAAGATTAACTATGGCTACACCTTC.

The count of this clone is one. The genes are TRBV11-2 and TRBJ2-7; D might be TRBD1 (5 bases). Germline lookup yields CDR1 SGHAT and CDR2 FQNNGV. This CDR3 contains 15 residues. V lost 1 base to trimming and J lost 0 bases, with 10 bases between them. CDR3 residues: CASSLGGGTSYEQYF. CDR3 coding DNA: TGTGCCAGCAGCTTAGGGGGCGGTACCTCCTACGAGCAGTACTTC.

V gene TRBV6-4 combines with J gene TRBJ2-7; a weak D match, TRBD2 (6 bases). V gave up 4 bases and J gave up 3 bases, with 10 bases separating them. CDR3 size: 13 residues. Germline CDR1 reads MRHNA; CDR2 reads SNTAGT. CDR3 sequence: CASSVEGGYEQYF. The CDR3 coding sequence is TGTGCCAGCAGTGTAGAGGGAGGCTACGAGCAGTACTTC.

CDR3 protein: CASSLQLDYYNEQFF. The CDR3 region has the DNA TGCGCCAGCAGCTTGCAACTAGACTACTACAATGAGCAGTTCTTC. The chain has TRBV5-1 and TRBJ2-1, with a weak D call TRBD2 (5 bases). This CDR3 has 15 amino acids. V shed 1 base and J shed 3 bases, with 11 bases lying between them. Germline-derived CDR1 and CDR2 are SGHRS and YFSETQ.